The 27 T cell receptor beta chains below come from one sample, sequenced in a study of early T cells in non-severe SARS-CoV-2 infection. TCRdb called the 5' RACE reads again in MiXCR, with one record for every CDR3 protein. Among some 41,000 distinct CDR3 sequences, roughly 6.2% were seen once, and the ten largest hold 20% to 30%. Input material: whole blood. Receptor source: an adult who was a healthcare worker with PCR-confirmed SARS-CoV-2 infection or an uninfected control (not recorded which).

This chain links TRBV2 with TRBJ2-1; 11 nucleotides line up with TRBD2. The CDR3 totals 16 residues. V shed 6 bases, J shed 5 bases, and the junction held 9 bases outside the gene matches. From germline, CDR1 is SNHLY and CDR2 FYNNEI. The chain's CDR3 is CASRPHGTSGNNEQFF. Written as DNA, the CDR3 is TGTGCCAGCAGACCCCACGGGACTAGCGGTAACAATGAGCAGTTCTTC.

This chain joins TRBV12-3 or TRBV12-4 and TRBJ2-1, with 10 positions matching TRBD2. There are 15 residues in the CDR3. V was clipped by 5 bases and J by 8 bases; unmatched bases: 9. CDR3 sequence (DNA): TGTGCCAGCAGTCCAACTAGCGGGATGAGCGATGAGCAGTTCTTC. Amino acid sequence: CASSPTSGMSDEQFF.

This clonotype was counted ten times or more. The gene calls are TRBV5-4 and TRBJ2-1; TRBD1 agrees at 10 bases. The ends lost 6 bases at V and 1 base at J; junction bases unmatched: 4. The CDR3 loop spans 15 amino acids. Germline values: CDR1 SGHNT, CDR2 YYREEE (reference sequence). The CDR3 DNA sequence: TGTGCCAGCACCCGACAGGGGGCTTCCTACAATGAGCAGTTCTTC. This sequence encodes CASTRQGASYNEQFF.

This clonotype was picked up many times. The V call is TRBV29-1, the J call TRBJ2-2; 7 bases map to TRBD2. The CDR3 loop spans 14 amino acids. V gave up 7 bases and J gave up 2 bases; unmatched junction bases: 7. Per germline, CDR1 SQVTM and CDR2 ANQGSEA. CDR3 nucleotides: TGCAGCGGAGGACTAGATACAAACACCGGGGAGCTGTTTTTT. Its translation is CSGGLDTNTGELFF.

This clonotype was recorded many times. The chain recombines TRBV5-1 with TRBJ2-1; 8 bases line up with TRBD2. CDR3 size: 15 residues. CDR1 SGHRS and CDR2 YFSETQ come from the germline V gene. J lost 6 bases, V lost 4 bases, and 9 bases had no gene match. CDR3 coding DNA: TGCGCCAGCAGCCTGGACGGGAGGGCCATCAATGAGCAGTTCTTC. It translates to CASSLDGRAINEQFF.

This clonotype has ten or more counts. The chain recombines TRBV20-1 with TRBJ1-2; TRBD1 is a possible D gene (5 bases). The CDR3 has 17 residues. The V end was cut by 3 bases, the J end by 3 bases, with 23 bases between. Germline V lookup: CDR1 DFQATT, CDR2 SNEGSKA (reference sequence). The CDR3 sequence: CSASGGPGYNEDYGYTF. In DNA form, the CDR3 reads TGCAGTGCTAGCGGGGGTCCGGGATATAACGAGGACTATGGCTACACCTTC.

This clonotype has a handful of counts. This rearrangement joins TRBV18 to TRBJ2-1, with D perhaps TRBD1 or TRBD2 (5 bases each). The CDR3 runs to 13 residues. Germline lookup yields CDR1 KGHSH and CDR2 LQKENI. Trimming cost V 2 bases and J 8 bases, with 10 bases left between them. CDR3 in amino acids: CASSPWGSDEQFF. CDR3 coding DNA: TGTGCCAGCTCACCATGGGGGAGCGATGAGCAGTTCTTC.

This clonotype appeared many times. The chain recombines TRBV20-1 with TRBJ2-5; tentatively, D is TRBD2 (6 bases). Between the trimmed V and J ends, which lost 6 bases and 0 bases, there was a span of 20 bases. This CDR3 has 16 amino acids. The germline CDR1 and CDR2 sequences are DFQATT and SNEGSKA (reference sequence). The CDR3 nucleotides read TGCAGTGCCAATTCACCCCGGAGGGCGAACCAAGAGACCCAGTACTTC. Its protein is CSANSPRRANQETQYF.

This clonotype has at least ten counts. The CDR3 DNA follows: TGTGCCAGCAAGAATCGCGTAGCGGGAGGAAATCCTGGTGAGCAGTTCTTC. It translates to CASKNRVAGGNPGEQFF. The V and J genes are TRBV5-4 and TRBJ2-1; 10 bases are a match to TRBD2. The CDR3 consists of 17 residues. V lost 6 bases, J lost 9 bases, and 18 bases stayed unmatched. Germline V gene lookup returns CDR1 SGHNT and CDR2 YYREEE (reference sequence).

In this sample, this clonotype turned up a few times. This rearrangement joins TRBV5-4 to TRBJ2-3, with D possibly TRBD1 on 5 matching bases. Looked up from germline, CDR1 is SGHNT and CDR2 is YYREEE (reference sequence). The V and J ends lost 5 bases and 2 bases respectively, with 18 bases between them. The CDR3 length is 16 residues. This CDR3 is CASRLGANAHTDTQYF. CDR3 in DNA: TGTGCCAGCAGGCTTGGGGCAAATGCTCACACAGATACGCAGTATTTT.

In its sample, this clonotype was seen many times. The rearrangement links TRBV7-8 to TRBJ1-2; TRBD1 matches at 10 bases. The CDR3 length is 14 residues. Germline-derived CDR1 and CDR2 are SGHVS and FQNEAQ. The V segment lost 0 bases and the J segment 7 bases; nucleotides outside the gene matches: 2. CDR3 DNA: TGTGCCAGCAGCTTAGCGACAGGGGGCTCTGGCTACACCTTC. It encodes CASSLATGGSGYTF.

V and J are TRBV5-1 and TRBJ1-2; 7 bases are a match to TRBD1. Trimming removed 0 bases from V and 4 bases from J; junction bases left unmatched: 6. The CDR3 has 15 amino acids. Germline V lookup: CDR1 SGHRS, CDR2 YFSETQ. The CDR3 spells CASSLEGQSAYGYTF. CDR3 nucleotides: TGCGCCAGCAGCTTGGAGGGACAGAGTGCCTATGGCTACACCTTC.

Many counts were recorded for this clonotype. The V and J genes are TRBV6-6 and TRBJ1-5; 7 positions agree with TRBD1. Trimming took 7 bases from V and 4 from J; bases not matched to a gene: 7. The CDR3 totals 14 residues. Per germline, CDR1 MNHNY and CDR2 SVGAGI (reference sequence). CDR3: CASTTGTANQPQHF. Here the CDR3 DNA reads TGTGCCAGCACCACCGGGACAGCTAATCAGCCCCAGCATTTT.

This clonotype was seen a handful of times. This chain joins TRBV9 and TRBJ2-1; 10 nucleotides agree with TRBD2. The CDR3 has 15 amino acids. V gave up 0 bases and J gave up 8 bases; unmatched junction bases: 5. CDR1 and CDR2 (germline): SGDLS, YYNGEE. CDR3 DNA: TGTGCCAGCAGCGTAGAGGGACTAGCGTCCTATGAGCAGTTCTTC. Translation gives CASSVEGLASYEQFF. The full variable domain, completed using reference TRBV9 and TRBJ2-1, is DSGVTQTPKHLITATGQRVTLRCSPRSGDLSVYWYQQSLDQGLQFLIQYYNGEERAKGNILERFSAQQFPDLHSELNLSSLELGDSALYFCASSVEGLASYEQFFGPGTRLTVL.

This clonotype came up many times. This rearrangement joins TRBV3-1 to TRBJ2-5, with 7 bases identical to TRBD2. The CDR3 length is 17 residues. Germline V gene lookup returns CDR1 LGHDT and CDR2 YNNKEL (reference sequence). V trimming: 1 base; J trimming: 1 base; junction bases outside the gene matches: 9. This CDR3 reads CASSQVTARGSQETQYF. Here the CDR3 DNA reads TGTGCCAGCAGCCAAGTAACCGCGCGGGGGTCCCAAGAGACCCAGTACTTC.

This clonotype showed up many times. The chain uses TRBV2 and TRBJ2-5; D ambiguous. The V gene's germline CDR1 is SNHLY and CDR2 FYNNEI. The CDR3 contains 13 residues. The V end was cut by 4 bases, the J end by 1 base, with 7 bases between. CDR3: CASSGQIQETQYF. CDR3 DNA: TGTGCCAGCAGTGGACAAATCCAAGAGACCCAGTACTTC.

This clonotype was counted at least ten times. The genes are TRBV7-9 and TRBJ2-5; D may be TRBD1 or TRBD2 (6 bases each). The CDR3 is 14 amino acids. Germline V gene lookup returns CDR1 SEHNR and CDR2 FQNEAQ (reference sequence). Trimming removed 3 bases from V and 9 bases from J, with 17 bases in between. The chain's CDR3 is CASSFPGTPGAQYF. In nucleotides, the CDR3 is TGTGCCAGCAGCTTCCCCGGGACTCCAGGGGCCCAGTACTTC.

This clonotype has a handful of counts. The chain recombines TRBV6-1 with TRBJ1-2; D gene ambiguous. The length of the CDR3 is 14 residues. The germline CDR1 and CDR2 sequences are MNHNS and SASEGT. V was cut by 7 bases and J by 4 bases, with 16 bases left in between. This CDR3 reads CASTEAAGSYGYTF. The CDR3 DNA reads TGTGCCAGCACCGAGGCAGCAGGTAGCTATGGCTACACCTTC.

This clonotype was seen repeatedly, ten times or more. This chain connects TRBV20-1 to TRBJ1-4; D is possibly TRBD1 (5 bases). Trimming left V 5 bases short and J 0 bases short, with 16 bases between. Germline V gene sequence: CDR1 DFQATT, CDR2 SNEGSKA (reference sequence). The CDR3 runs to 16 residues. The CDR3 DNA is TGCAGTGCTCCCAACGCCCAACAGGCAACTAATGAAAAACTGTTTTTT. Its translation: CSAPNAQQATNEKLFF.

This clonotype was found a few times. This rearrangement joins TRBV6-6 to TRBJ1-2; D is undetermined. CDR1 is MNHNY and CDR2 is SVGAGI in the germline V gene (reference sequence). Trimming took 5 bases from V and 3 from J, leaving 10 bases between them. This CDR3 spans 13 amino acids. CDR3 DNA: TGTGCCAGCAGTCCCCCCCAGCACTATGGCTACACCTTC. This codes for CASSPPQHYGYTF.

The CDR3 loop is CASSVLEKAFF. As DNA, the CDR3 is TGTGCCAGCAGTGTATTGGAAAAAGCTTTCTTT. The chain has TRBV2 and TRBJ1-1; D gene ambiguous. This CDR3 spans 11 amino acids. Trimming cost V 4 bases and J 9 bases, with 9 bases left between them. Germline CDR1 is SNHLY and CDR2 is FYNNEI.

There are many counts of this clonotype. The chain's CDR3 is CASSYLGPPFSEQYF. Written as DNA, the CDR3 is TGTGCCAGCAGTTACTTGGGGCCCCCATTTTCCGAGCAGTACTTC. The genes are TRBV6-6 and TRBJ2-7; D possibly corresponds to TRBD1 (5 bases). The CDR3 runs 15 residues. V was trimmed by 1 base and J by 6 bases, leaving 16 bases between them. Per the germline V gene, CDR1 is MNHNY and CDR2 is SVGAGI (reference sequence).

The chain combines TRBV20-1 with TRBJ2-1, with unresolved D. The CDR3 has 13 residues. With 0 bases removed from V and 5 bases from J, the gap between germline ends came to 8 bases. Germline values: CDR1 DFQATT, CDR2 SNEGSKA (reference sequence). CDR3 in DNA: TGCAGTGCTAGAGATGTACATAACAATGAGCAGTTCTTC. This codes for CSARDVHNNEQFF.

This clonotype was detected only a few times. The gene calls are TRBV7-8 and TRBJ1-1; D ambiguous. V was clipped by 2 bases and J by 6 bases, with 4 bases between them. The length of the CDR3 is 11 residues. The germline CDR1 and CDR2 sequences are SGHVS and FQNEAQ. CDR3 loop: CASSLNSEAFF. The CDR3 DNA sequence: TGTGCCAGCAGCTTAAATTCTGAAGCTTTCTTT.

This clonotype has a count of ten or more. The rearrangement uses TRBV7-2 and TRBJ1-1; D gene ambiguous. V was pared by 8 bases and J by 5 bases, with 21 bases between. Germline assignment: CDR1 SGHTA and CDR2 FQGNSA. This CDR3 has 15 amino acids. CDR3 sequence (DNA): TGTGCCAGCGCAAGATATCCCGGCAGCAGAACTGAAGCTTTCTTT. It translates to CASARYPGSRTEAFF. Combining the CDR3 with reference TRBV7-2 and TRBJ1-1 gives the whole variable domain GAGVSQSPSNKVTEKGKDVELRCDPISGHTALYWYRQSLGQGLEFLIYFQGNSAPDKSGLPSDRFSAERTGGSVSTLTIQRTQQEDSAVYLCASARYPGSRTEAFFGQGTRLTVV.

Only a few counts were recorded for this clonotype. The chain uses TRBV20-1 and TRBJ2-7, with 9 bases identical to TRBD2. J gave up 6 bases and V 3 bases, and 15 bases lay outside the gene matches. The CDR3 length is 16 residues. Germline V CDR1 and CDR2: DFQATT, SNEGSKA (reference sequence). The chain's CDR3 is CSASPSGRNLKGEQYF. CDR3 nucleotides: TGCAGTGCTAGTCCCAGCGGGAGGAATTTAAAAGGCGAGCAGTACTTC.

At least ten counts were recorded for this clonotype. The CDR3: CASSPLPTEAFF. In DNA form, the CDR3 reads TGTGCCAGCAGCCCCCTGCCCACTGAAGCTTTCTTT. The V and J genes are TRBV7-8 and TRBJ1-1; D unclear. This CDR3 spans 12 amino acids. V lost 5 bases to trimming and J lost 4 bases, with 8 bases between them. Germline CDR1 SGHVS, CDR2 FQNEAQ.